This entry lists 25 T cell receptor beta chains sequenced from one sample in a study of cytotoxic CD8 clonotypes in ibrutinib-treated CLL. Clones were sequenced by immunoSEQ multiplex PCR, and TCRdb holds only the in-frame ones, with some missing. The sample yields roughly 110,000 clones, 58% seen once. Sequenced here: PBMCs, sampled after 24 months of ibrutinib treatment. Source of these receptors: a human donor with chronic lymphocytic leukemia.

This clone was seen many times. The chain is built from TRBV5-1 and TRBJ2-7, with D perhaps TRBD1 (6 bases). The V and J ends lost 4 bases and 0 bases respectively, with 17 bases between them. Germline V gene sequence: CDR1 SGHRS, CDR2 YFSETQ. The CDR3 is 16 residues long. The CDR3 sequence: CASSRDMTGLSYEQYF. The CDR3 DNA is TGCGCCAGCAGCCGCGATATGACAGGCCTCTCCTACGAGCAGTACTTC.

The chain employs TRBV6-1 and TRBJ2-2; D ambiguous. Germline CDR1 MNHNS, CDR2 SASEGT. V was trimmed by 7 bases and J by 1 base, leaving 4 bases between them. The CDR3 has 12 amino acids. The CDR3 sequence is CASKGNTGELFF. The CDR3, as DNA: TGTGCCAGCAAGGGGAACACCGGGGAGCTGTTTTTT.

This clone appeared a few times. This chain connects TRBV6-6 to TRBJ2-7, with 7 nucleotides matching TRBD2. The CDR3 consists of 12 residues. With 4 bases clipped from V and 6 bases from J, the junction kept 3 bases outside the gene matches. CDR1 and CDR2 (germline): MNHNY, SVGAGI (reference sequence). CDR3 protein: CASSFTSVEQYF. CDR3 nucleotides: TGTGCCAGCAGTTTTACTAGCGTCGAGCAGTACTTC.

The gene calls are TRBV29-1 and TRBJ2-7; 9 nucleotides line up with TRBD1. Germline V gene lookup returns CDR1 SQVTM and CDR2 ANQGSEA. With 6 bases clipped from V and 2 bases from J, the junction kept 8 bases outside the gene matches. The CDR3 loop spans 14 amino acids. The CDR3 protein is CSVGLDRGAYEQYF. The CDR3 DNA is TGCAGCGTGGGCCTGGACAGGGGTGCCTACGAGCAGTACTTC.

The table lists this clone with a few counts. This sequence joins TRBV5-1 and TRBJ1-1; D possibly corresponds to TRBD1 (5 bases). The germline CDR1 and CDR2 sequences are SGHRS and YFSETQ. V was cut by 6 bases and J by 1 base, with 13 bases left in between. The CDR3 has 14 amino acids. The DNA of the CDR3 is TGCGCCAGCATGGGCCAGAGGGGGAACACTGAAGCTTTCTTT. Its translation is CASMGQRGNTEAFF.

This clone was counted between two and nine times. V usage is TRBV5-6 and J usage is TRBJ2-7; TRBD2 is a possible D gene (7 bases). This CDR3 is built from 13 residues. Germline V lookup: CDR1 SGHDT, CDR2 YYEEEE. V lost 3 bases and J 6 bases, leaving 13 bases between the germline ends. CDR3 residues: CASSSWGGGEQYF. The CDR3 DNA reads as TGTGCCAGCAGCTCTTGGGGAGGGGGCGAGCAGTACTTC.

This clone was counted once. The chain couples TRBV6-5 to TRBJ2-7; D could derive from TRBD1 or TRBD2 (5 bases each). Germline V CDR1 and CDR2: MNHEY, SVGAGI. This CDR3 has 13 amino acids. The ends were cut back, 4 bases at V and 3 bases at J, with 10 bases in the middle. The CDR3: CASSWGPIYEQYF. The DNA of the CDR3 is TGTGCCAGCAGTTGGGGACCGATCTACGAGCAGTACTTC.

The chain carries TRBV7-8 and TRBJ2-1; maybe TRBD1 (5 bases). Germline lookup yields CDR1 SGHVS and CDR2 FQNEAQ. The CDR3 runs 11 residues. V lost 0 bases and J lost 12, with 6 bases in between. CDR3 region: CASSLAQGQFF. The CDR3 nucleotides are TGTGCCAGCAGCTTAGCCCAGGGGCAGTTCTTC.

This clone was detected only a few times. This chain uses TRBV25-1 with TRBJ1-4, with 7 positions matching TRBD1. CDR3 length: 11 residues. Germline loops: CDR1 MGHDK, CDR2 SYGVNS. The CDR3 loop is CDGQVNEKLFF. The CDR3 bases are TGTGACGGACAGGTTAATGAAAAACTGTTTTTT.

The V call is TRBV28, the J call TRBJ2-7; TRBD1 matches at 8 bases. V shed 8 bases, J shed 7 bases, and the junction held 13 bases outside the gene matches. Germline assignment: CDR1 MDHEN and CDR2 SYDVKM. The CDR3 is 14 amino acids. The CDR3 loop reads CASLSTGDDLEQYF. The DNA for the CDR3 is TGTGCCAGCCTATCGACAGGGGACGATTTAGAGCAGTACTTC.

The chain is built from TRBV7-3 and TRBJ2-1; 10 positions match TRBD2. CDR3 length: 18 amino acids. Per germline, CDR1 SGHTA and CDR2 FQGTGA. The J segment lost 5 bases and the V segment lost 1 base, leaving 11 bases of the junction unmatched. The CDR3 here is CASSLIQLAGNPHNEQFF. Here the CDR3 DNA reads TGTGCCAGCAGCTTAATTCAACTAGCGGGAAATCCTCACAATGAGCAGTTCTTC.

CDR3 loop: CASSPDRGRLKTNTGELFF. Here the CDR3 DNA reads TGTGCCAGCAGCCCAGACAGGGGGCGCTTAAAAACGAACACCGGGGAGCTGTTTTTT. V and J are TRBV9 and TRBJ2-2; 10 bases are shared with TRBD1. Germline assignment: CDR1 SGDLS and CDR2 YYNGEE. V trimming: 4 bases; J trimming: 0 bases; junction bases outside the gene matches: 12. The CDR3 sequence is 19 residues long.

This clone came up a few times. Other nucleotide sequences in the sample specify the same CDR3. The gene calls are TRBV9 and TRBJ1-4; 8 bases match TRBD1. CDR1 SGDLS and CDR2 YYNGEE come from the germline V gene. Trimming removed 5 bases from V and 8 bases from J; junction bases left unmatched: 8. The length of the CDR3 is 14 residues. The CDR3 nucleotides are TGTGCCAGCAGTGCCGGGACAGGCAAAGAAAAACTGTTTTTT. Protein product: CASSAGTGKEKLFF.

CDR3 sequence reads: CASDDGETQYF. For the CDR3, the DNA is TGTGCCAGCGATGATGGAGAGACCCAGTACTTC. J is TRBJ2-5 and V is TRBV7-2; no definite D call. V lost 8 bases and J 4 bases, leaving 8 bases between the germline ends. The CDR3 contains 11 residues. Germline CDR1 is SGHTA and CDR2 is FQGNSA.

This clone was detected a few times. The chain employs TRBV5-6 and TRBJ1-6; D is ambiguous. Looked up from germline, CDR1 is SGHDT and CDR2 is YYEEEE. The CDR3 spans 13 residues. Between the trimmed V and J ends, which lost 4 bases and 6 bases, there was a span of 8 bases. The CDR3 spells CASSGRANSPLHF. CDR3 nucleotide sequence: TGTGCCAGCAGCGGTCGGGCTAATTCACCCCTCCACTTT. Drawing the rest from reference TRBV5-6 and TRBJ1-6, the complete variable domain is DAGVTQSPTHLIKTRGQQVTLRCSPKSGHDTVSWYQQALGQGPQFIFQYYEEEERQRGNFPDRFSGHQFPNYSSELNVNALLLGDSALYLCASSGRANSPLHFGNGTRLTVT.

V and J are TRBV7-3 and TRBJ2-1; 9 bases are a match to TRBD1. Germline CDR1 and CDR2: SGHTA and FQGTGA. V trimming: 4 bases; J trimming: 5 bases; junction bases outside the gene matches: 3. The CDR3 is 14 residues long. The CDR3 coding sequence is TGTGCCAGCAGCTCGGACAGGGGACACAATGAGCAGTTCTTC. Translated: CASSSDRGHNEQFF. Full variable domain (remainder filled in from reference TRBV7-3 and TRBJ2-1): GAGVSQTPSNKVTEKGKYVELRCDPISGHTALYWYRQSLGQGPEFLIYFQGTGAADDSGLPNDRFFAVRPEGSVSTLKIQRTERGDSAVYLCASSSDRGHNEQFFGPGTRLTVL.

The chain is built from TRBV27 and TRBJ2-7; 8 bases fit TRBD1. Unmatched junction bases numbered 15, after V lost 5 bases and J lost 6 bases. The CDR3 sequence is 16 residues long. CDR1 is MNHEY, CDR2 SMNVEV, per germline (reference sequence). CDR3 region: CASSPGLGQGRPEQYF. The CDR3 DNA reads TGTGCCAGCAGTCCCGGTTTAGGACAGGGAAGGCCCGAGCAGTACTTC.

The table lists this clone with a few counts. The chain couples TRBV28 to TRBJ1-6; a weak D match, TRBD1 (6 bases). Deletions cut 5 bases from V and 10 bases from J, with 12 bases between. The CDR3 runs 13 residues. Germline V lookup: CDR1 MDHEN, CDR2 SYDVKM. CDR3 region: CASSPRGDSPLHF. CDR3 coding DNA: TGTGCCAGCAGTCCCAGGGGCGACTCACCCCTCCACTTT.

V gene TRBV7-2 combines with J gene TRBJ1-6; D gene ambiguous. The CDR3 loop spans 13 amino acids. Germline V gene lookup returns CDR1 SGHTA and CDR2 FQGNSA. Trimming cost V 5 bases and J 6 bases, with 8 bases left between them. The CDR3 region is CASSPGRNSPLHF. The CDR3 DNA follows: TGTGCCAGCAGCCCCGGACGTAATTCACCCCTCCACTTT. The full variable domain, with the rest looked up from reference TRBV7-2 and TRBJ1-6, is GAGVSQSPSNKVTEKGKDVELRCDPISGHTALYWYRQSLGQGLEFLIYFQGNSAPDKSGLPSDRFSAERTGGSVSTLTIQRTQQEDSAVYLCASSPGRNSPLHFGNGTRLTVT.

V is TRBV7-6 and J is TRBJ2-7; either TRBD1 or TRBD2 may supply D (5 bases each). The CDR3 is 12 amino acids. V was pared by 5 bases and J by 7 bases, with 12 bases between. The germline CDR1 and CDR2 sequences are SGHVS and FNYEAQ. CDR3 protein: CASSQGDAEQYF. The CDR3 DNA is TGTGCCAGCAGCCAAGGGGACGCTGAGCAGTACTTC.

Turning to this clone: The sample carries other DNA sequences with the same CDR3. CDR3 loop: CAWSVPPRDTEAFF. CDR3 nucleotide sequence: TGTGCCTGGAGTGTACCTCCCCGGGACACTGAAGCTTTCTTT. This chain connects TRBV30 to TRBJ1-1; no clear D. The CDR3 totals 14 residues. The V end lost 0 bases, the J end lost 3 bases, and 11 bases lay between the germline ends. Germline loops: CDR1 GTSNPN, CDR2 SVGIG (reference sequence).

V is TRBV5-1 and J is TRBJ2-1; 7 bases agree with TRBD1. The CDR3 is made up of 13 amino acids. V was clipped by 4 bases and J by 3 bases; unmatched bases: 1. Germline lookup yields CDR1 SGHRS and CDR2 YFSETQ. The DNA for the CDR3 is TGCGCCAGCAGCGGACAGGTCTACAATGAGCAGTTCTTC. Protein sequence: CASSGQVYNEQFF.

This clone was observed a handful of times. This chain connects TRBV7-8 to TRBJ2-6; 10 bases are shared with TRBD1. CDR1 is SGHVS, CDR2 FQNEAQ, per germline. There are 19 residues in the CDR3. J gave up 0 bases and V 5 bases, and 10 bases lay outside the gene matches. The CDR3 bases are TGTGCCAGCAGCCCCCAATTTGGGGACAGGGGCTCTGGGGCCAACGTCCTGACTTTC. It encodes CASSPQFGDRGSGANVLTF.

The CDR3 is CASSLLTGEAHNEQFF. The CDR3, as DNA: TGTGCCAGCAGTTTACTCACAGGGGAGGCACACAATGAGCAGTTCTTC. V usage is TRBV28 and J usage is TRBJ2-1; possible D gene TRBD1, 7 bases. This CDR3 has 16 residues. Trimming took off 2 bases at V and 5 bases at J, with 16 bases between the two ends. Looked up from germline, CDR1 is MDHEN and CDR2 is SYDVKM.

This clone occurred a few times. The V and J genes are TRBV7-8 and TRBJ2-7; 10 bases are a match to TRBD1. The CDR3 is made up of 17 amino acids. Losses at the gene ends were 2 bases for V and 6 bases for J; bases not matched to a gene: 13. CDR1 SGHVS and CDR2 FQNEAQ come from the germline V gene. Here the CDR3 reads CASSLRPVGTGVGEQYF. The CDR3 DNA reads TGTGCCAGCAGCTTAAGGCCCGTCGGGACAGGGGTTGGCGAGCAGTACTTC.